The T cell receptor beta chain under discussion was sequenced for a study of shared clonotypes between healthy human individuals. General study points: Across four donors, naive CD4 shared roughly 5.2%, naive CD8 around 3.8%, memory CD4 less than 2.5%, memory CD8 about 0.4%.

Naivety among CD8 cells was defined by CD45RO negativity and positive CCR7 selection, thereby excluding terminally differentiated effector memory CD45RA+ cells. Notes on this clone: Its cognate antigen is unknown.

Measured with immunoSEQ multiplex PCR; TCRdb has only the in-frame clones, and not every one. The sample gives around 2,000,000 clones, about 95% of which show up once; under 1.5% is in the top ten. J lost 6 bases, V lost 5 bases, and 2 bases had no gene match. The CDR3 is 13 residues long. Per the germline V gene, CDR1 is SGHTA and CDR2 is FQGNSA. The material sequenced was naive CD8+ T cells sorted from blood. The V call is TRBV7-2, the J call TRBJ2-7; 12 bases are shared with TRBD2. This receptor was obtained from a young man in good health. The CDR3 is CASSVGLAGEQYF. The CDR3 DNA reads TGTGCCAGCAGCGTGGGACTAGCGGGCGAGCAGTACTTC.